This TCR beta chain was profiled in a study of control samples from healthy donors and cancer patients. A note on this clone: The same CDR3 can be traced to other DNA sequences in this sample.

Libraries were prepared by immunoSEQ multiplex PCR; TCRdb keeps only in-frame clonotypes and omits some of them. The sample gives some 100,000 clones, over 85% of which show up once; around 2.8% is in the top ten. Trimming took off 2 bases at V and 1 base at J, with 6 bases between the two ends. The CDR3 contains 13 residues. Germline-derived CDR1 and CDR2 are SGHRS and YFSETQ. This chain joins TRBV5-1 and TRBJ1-1, with D unresolved. Sequencing was done on a sample of blood. The TCR sequence derives from a human donor in good health. The donor label of this sample is uncertain. CDR3 sequence (DNA): TGCGCCAGCAGCTTAACGGGGAACACTGAAGCTTTCTTT. This translates into CASSLTGNTEAFF.